Below, one T cell receptor beta chain is given with its context. Which antigen it targets is not known. One base away there is no much larger clone; base qualities are not given. The CDR3 regions of human TCRbeta chains were subjected to immunosequencing. In the paper's pipeline: TCRs in the repertoires were compared against a reference library of SARS-CoV-2-specific TCRs that had been generated with the MIRA antigen-specificity platform. Breadth was defined as the fraction of unique TCRs that were SARS-CoV-2-associated. Depth was defined as the fraction of total T cells that were SARS-CoV-2-associated. Using the MIRA data, every spike-specific TCR was mapped to the spike region that the TCR reacted to and assigned to either a CD4 or a CD8 class. Log10-transformed breadth and depth values were compared by one-way ANOVA with Sidak's multiple comparisons tests. The immuneACCESS repertoire file appears here via TCRdb, limited to in-frame rearrangements. These files lack a portion of the clones; in checked studies, under half of the deficit traces to unresolved V genes, and the cause of the others is not known. The DNA was the basis for D and trimming; V, J and clone size are from that table. Recorded for this sample are about 120,000 clones; under 95% of them occurred a single time. 5% of the sample belongs to the ten largest clones.

The sample is drawn from a study of T cell responses to AZD1222 COVID-19 vaccine (dated by TCRdb to about 2021). Study-wide context: TCR sequencing covered fewer than 250 trial participants: some 210 given two doses of AZD1222 and around 26 given two doses of MenACWY control vaccine. Trial participants were enrolled by age into 18-55, 56-69 and 70-plus year subgroups, with around 150, 28 and 57 TCR-sequenced participants respectively.

General findings and caveats noted by the study authors: Participants were mostly white British, with more females than males. The authors suggested clonal diversity may have been underestimated. A significant rise in spike-specific TCR breadth and depth was observed after two AZD1222 doses relative to day 0 and relative to MenACWY recipients. The 56-69-year group was small, and its depth increase did not reach significance, likely because of low power. Conclusions about previously exposed vaccinees are limited because only a handful of AZD1222 recipients were SARS-CoV-2 seropositive at baseline. Nearly half of unique spike-specific TCRs reportedly recognized epitopes outside regions mutated in the B.1.351 and B.1.1.7 variants. Because no day 14 peak-response samples were available, repertoires were characterized only after the peak T cell response. The vaccine-associated CD4 TCRs covered the entire spike protein, and the dominant responses fell in regions 160-218 and 743-854.

In the germline V gene, CDR1 corresponds to MGHRA and CDR2 to YSYEKL. Cut back by 4 bases and 0 bases, the V and J ends lie 12 bases apart. Taken from cysteine to phenylalanine, the CDR3 has 15 residues. Of the read, only the CDR3 DNA is kept; its 45 bases are in frame from base 1. The time point label for this specimen denotes: about 28 days (+/-7) after the second vaccine dose. AZD1222 recipients whose second dose came at about 4 weeks and those whose second dose came at about 12 weeks were combined into one group, since spike-specific TCR depth and breadth did not differ between the two schedules. Samples from vaccinated people were obtained from the UK trials COV001 and COV002, which included a single-blind randomized controlled phase 2/3 trial of AZD1222 (ChAdOx1 nCoV-19) in healthy adults. Trial participant PBMC samples were collected at day 0 and day 28 after the second dose for TCRbeta chain sequencing.

The TCR was taken from an adult who received the AZD1222 COVID-19 vaccine. The input for sequencing was peripheral blood, taken 28 days after the second AZD1222 dose. The receptor chain draws on TRBV4-1 and TRBJ1-2, with the D gene uncertain. The sequence in DNA is TGCGCCAGCAGCCGGGAACCGGGCTCTAACTATGGCTACACCTTC. It is translated as CASSREPGSNYGYTF.